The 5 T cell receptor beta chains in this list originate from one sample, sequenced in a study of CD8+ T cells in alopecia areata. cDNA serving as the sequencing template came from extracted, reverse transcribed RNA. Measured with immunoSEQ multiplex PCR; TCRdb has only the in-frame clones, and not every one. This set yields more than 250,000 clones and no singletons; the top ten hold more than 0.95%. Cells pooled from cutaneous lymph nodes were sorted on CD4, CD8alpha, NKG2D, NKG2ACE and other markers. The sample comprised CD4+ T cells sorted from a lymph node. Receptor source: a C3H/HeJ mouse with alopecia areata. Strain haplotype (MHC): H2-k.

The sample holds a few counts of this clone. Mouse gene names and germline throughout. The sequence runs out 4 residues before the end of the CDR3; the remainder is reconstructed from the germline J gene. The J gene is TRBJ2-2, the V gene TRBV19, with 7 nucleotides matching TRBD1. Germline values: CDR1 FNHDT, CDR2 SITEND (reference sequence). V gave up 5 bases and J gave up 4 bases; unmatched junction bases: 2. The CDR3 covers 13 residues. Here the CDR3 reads CASRQGFTGQLYF. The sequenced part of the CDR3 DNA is TGTGCCAGCAGACAGGGGTTCACCGGG.

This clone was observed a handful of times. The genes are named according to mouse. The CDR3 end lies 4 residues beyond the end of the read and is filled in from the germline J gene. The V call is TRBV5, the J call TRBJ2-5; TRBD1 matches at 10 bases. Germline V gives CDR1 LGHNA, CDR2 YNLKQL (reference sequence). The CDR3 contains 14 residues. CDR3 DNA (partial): TGTGCCAGCAGCGGGGACAGGGGCGCGGAC. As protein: CASSGDRGAD. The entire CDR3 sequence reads CASSGDRGADTQYF.

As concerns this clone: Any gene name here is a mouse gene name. Partial CDR3 DNA: TGTGCCAGCAGTCCAGGGGGCCTCTCC. Translated: CASSPGGLS. The full CDR3 reads CASSPGGLSDYTF. The V and J genes are TRBV13-1 and TRBJ1-2, with 8 nucleotides matching TRBD1. The sequenced fragment ends 4 residues before the CDR3 boundary, so the rest is inferred from the germline J gene. Germline V gene data show CDR1 as NSHNY and CDR2 as SYGAGN. The CDR3 has 13 amino acids. J gave up 4 bases and V 4 bases, and 3 bases lay outside the gene matches.

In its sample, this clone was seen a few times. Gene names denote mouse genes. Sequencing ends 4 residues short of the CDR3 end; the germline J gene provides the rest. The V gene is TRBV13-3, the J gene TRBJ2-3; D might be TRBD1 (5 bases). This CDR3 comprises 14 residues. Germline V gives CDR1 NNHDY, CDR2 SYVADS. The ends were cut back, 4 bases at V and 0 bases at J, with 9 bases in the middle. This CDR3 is CASSRQTSAETLYF. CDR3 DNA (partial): TGTGCCAGCAGTAGACAGACTAGTGCAGAA.

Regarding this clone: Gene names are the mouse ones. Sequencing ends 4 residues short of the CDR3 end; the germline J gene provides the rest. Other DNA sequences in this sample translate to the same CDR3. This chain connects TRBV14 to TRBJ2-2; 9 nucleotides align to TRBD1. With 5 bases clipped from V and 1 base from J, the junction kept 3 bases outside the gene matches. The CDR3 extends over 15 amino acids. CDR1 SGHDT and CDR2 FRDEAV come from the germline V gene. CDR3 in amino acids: CASSPGQGNTGQLYF. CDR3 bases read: TGTGCCAGCAGCCCGGGACAGGGAAACACCGGG.